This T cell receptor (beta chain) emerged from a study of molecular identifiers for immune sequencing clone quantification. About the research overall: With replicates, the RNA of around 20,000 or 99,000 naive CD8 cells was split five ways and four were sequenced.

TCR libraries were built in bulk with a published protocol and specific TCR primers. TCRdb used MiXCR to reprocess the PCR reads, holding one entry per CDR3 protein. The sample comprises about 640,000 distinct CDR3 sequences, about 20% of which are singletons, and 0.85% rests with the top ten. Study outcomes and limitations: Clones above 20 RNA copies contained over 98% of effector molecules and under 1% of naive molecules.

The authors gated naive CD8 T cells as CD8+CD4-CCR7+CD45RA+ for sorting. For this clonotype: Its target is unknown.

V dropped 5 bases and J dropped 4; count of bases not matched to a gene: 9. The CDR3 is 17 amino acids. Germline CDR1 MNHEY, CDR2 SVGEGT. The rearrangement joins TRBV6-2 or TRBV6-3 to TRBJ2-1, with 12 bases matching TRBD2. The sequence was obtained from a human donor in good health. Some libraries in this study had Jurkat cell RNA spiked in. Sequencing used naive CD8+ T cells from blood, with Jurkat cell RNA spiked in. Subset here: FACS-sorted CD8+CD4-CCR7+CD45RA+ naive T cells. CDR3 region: CASSDRLAGVNYNEQFF. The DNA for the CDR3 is TGTGCCAGCAGTGACCGACTAGCGGGAGTGAATTACAATGAGCAGTTCTTC.